This T cell receptor (beta chain) was sequenced in a study of T-cell memory formation after mild COVID-19. Study-level results: Some SARS-CoV-2-responding clones were already detected in memory before infection. Shrinking CD4+ clones resided mostly in CM and EM, and CD8+ ones in EMRA. Clones shrinking between day 15 and 85 showed a balanced CD4/CD8 split, and those that grew later tilted toward CD4+.

One entry per CDR3 protein, called by TCRdb with MiXCR from the 5' RACE reads. This table has 350,000 to 500,000 distinct CDR3 sequences, approximately 18% appearing once. Regarding this clonotype: Antigen: not known.

The V end lost 2 bases, the J end lost 0 bases, and 10 bases lay between the germline ends. Per the germline V gene, CDR1 is SGHAT and CDR2 is FQNNGV. The CDR3 is 16 residues long. The clonotype was recovered from a young man who had mild COVID-19 (a few samples of this study predate the infection). Cell type and time point are not known. The sample comprised PBMCs or a T cell subset sorted from them (not recorded which). The chain couples TRBV11-2 to TRBJ2-2; unclear D gene. In nucleotides, the CDR3 is TGTGCCAGCAGCTTAAGGATGGTGGCGAACACCGGGGAGCTGTTTTTT. Residues: CASSLRMVANTGELFF.